A selection of T cell receptor beta chains follows, all from one sample in a study of OX40 agonist ivuxolimab in advanced cancers. Method: immunoSEQ multiplex PCR; TCRdb's copy keeps in-frame clones and lacks some. Counted here are around 78,000 clones, about nine tenths occurring once; the ten biggest clones make up less than 0.25%. The specimen was CD4+ or CD8+ T cells sorted from blood, collected in a trial of the OX40 agonist ivuxolimab. All receptors derive from an adult with an advanced solid tumor such as melanoma, head and neck, liver or kidney cancer. Each CDR3 is given with its conserved first and last residue.

j_call	v_call	cdr3_aa
TRBJ2-5	TRBV25-1	CASSELRGDSSETQYF
TRBJ2-5	TRBV19	CASQALAGSRETQYF
TRBJ2-1	TRBV14	CATLALSYNEQFF
TRBJ1-4	TRBV28	CASSLRQGNEKLFF
TRBJ2-3	TRBV5-1	CASSLGLAGAPSTDTQYF
TRBJ2-1	TRBV5-5	CASSLDGRAREQFF
TRBJ2-2	TRBV2	CASSERGAGTGELFF
TRBJ1-1	TRBV5-6	CASSSTGVSAFTEAFF
TRBJ2-1	TRBV7-2	CASSLVGQAEQFF
TRBJ2-2	TRBV11-2	CASSFSRTGVKTGELFF
TRBJ2-4	TRBV7-9	CASSLGQGGLDIQYF
TRBJ2-1	TRBV7-9	CASSSGGGWSSYNEQFF
TRBJ2-2	TRBV5-1	CASSYGQGVWSNTGELFF
TRBJ2-6	TRBV5-4	CASTYSSGANVLTF
TRBJ2-3	TRBV5-1	CASSPSTGFETDTQYF
TRBJ1-4	TRBV18	CASSPRPGSSEKLFF
TRBJ2-7	TRBV7-2	CASSLSGPYEQYF
TRBJ1-1	TRBV5-1	CASSLGFRETEAFF
TRBJ2-3	TRBV5-1	CASSLEASGSGADTQYF
TRBJ1-5	TRBV2	CASSESRSSNQPQHF
TRBJ1-3	TRBV6-5	CASSVDRQGNTIYF
TRBJ2-1	TRBV7-7	CASPSPSGRQNEQFF
TRBJ2-2	TRBV19	CASKPDVTAGGTGELFF